This T cell receptor (beta chain) emerged from a study of cytomegalovirus exposure and HLA in healthy donors. As for the study in general: A data release that came early held about 89 million unique TCRs from HLA-typed donors. Regarding the study as a whole: The study put under 200 TCR beta chains on its list as cytomegalovirus-associated.

PCR employed 60 Vbeta and 13 Jbeta primers. The assay was immunoSEQ multiplex PCR, and TCRdb's table has in-frame clones only and misses some. The sample consists of roughly 120,000 clones, 75% to 85% of them appearing once. The CDR3 loop spans 14 amino acids. The germline gives CDR1 MDHEN, CDR2 SYDVKM. V dropped 4 bases and J dropped 6 bases, with 13 bases sitting between them. Remarks on this clone: Its antigen is unknown.

This cohort consisted of healthy bone marrow donors. Material for sequencing was PBMCs. The chain combines TRBV28 with TRBJ2-1, with D perhaps matching TRBD2 (6 bases). This clonotype originated in a male donor in good health and CMV-seronegative. The CDR3 sequence: CASSSNAGSNEQFF. The CDR3 nucleotides read TGTGCCAGCAGTTCCAATGCGGGGAGCAATGAGCAGTTCTTC.